One and the same sample provided the 26 T cell receptor beta chains below, sequenced in a study of cytomegalovirus exposure and HLA in healthy donors. Use of 60 Vbeta and 13 Jbeta primers characterized the PCR. Only in-frame clones appear in the TCRdb table, and some are missing; sequencing was by immunoSEQ multiplex PCR. The sample contains some 110,000 clones, roughly 80% of which appear only once. Sequencing was carried out using PBMCs. The receptors were sampled from a young man in good health and CMV-seropositive.

The chain combines TRBV6-5 with TRBJ1-5; TRBD1 is a possible D gene (5 bases). CDR3 length: 15 residues. Germline V gene sequence: CDR1 MNHEY, CDR2 SVGAGI. Trimming left V 6 bases short and J 5 bases short, with 17 bases between. The CDR3 DNA reads TGTGCCAGCAGCGCGGACACTTTTCCTTATCAGCCCCAGCATTTT. It yields the protein CASSADTFPYQPQHF.

V gene TRBV27 combines with J gene TRBJ2-3; no reliable D call. This CDR3 has 13 residues. Germline lookup yields CDR1 MNHEY and CDR2 SMNVEV (reference sequence). V lost 3 bases and J lost 1, with 5 bases in between. The CDR3 DNA sequence: TGTGCCAGCAGTTTCCGGGGCACAGATACGCAGTATTTT. This encodes CASSFRGTDTQYF.

A note on this clone: An end of the junction does not agree with germline; a read error may underlie this. This chain joins TRBV27 and TRBJ1-2, with TRBD1 identical over 9 bases. The CDR3 covers 14 residues. Germline CDR1 and CDR2: MNHEY and SMNVEV (reference sequence). The CDR3 sequence: CAGSRGTGNYGYTF. The CDR3 DNA sequence: TGTGCCGGCAGTCGAGGGACAGGGAACTATGGCTACACCTTC.

Only one count was recorded for this clone. V usage is TRBV2 and J usage is TRBJ2-5; TRBD2 aligns across 12 bases. The CDR3 extends over 15 amino acids. Trimming took 6 bases from V and 4 from J; bases not matched to a gene: 6. The germline V gene has CDR1 SNHLY and CDR2 FYNNEI. CDR3 bases: TGTGCCAGCAGAGGGCGACTAGCGGGGGCAGAGACCCAGTACTTC. Protein sequence: CASRGRLAGAETQYF.

The J gene is TRBJ1-1, the V gene TRBV6-1; tentatively, D is TRBD1 (5 bases). In germline, CDR1 is MNHNS, CDR2 SASEGT. The CDR3 covers 14 residues. Trimming cost V 4 bases and J 8 bases, with 17 bases left between them. The CDR3 DNA reads as TGTGCCAGCAGTGGGGGGGAGACGAAACTCGAAGCTTTCTTT. Translating gives CASSGGETKLEAFF.

The chain carries TRBV18 and TRBJ2-4; D not resolved. Germline V gene data show CDR1 as KGHSH and CDR2 as LQKENI. The CDR3 sequence is 11 residues long. The V end was cut by 1 base, the J end by 8 bases, with 3 bases between. The CDR3 bases are TGTGCCAGCTCACCACGAGACATTCAGTACTTC. Amino acid sequence: CASSPRDIQYF.

V and J are TRBV5-4 and TRBJ2-7; 12 nucleotides agree with TRBD2. The CDR3 consists of 18 residues. Unmatched junction bases numbered 15, after V lost 1 base and J lost 7 bases. Germline values: CDR1 SGHNT, CDR2 YYREEE (reference sequence). The CDR3 DNA is TGTGCCAGCAGCTTGCGGCGGACTAGCGGGACAGACCTGGGGGAGCAGTACTTC. Residues: CASSLRRTSGTDLGEQYF.

This sequence joins TRBV4-2 and TRBJ2-5, with TRBD1 identical over 7 bases. The CDR3 loop spans 15 amino acids. The germline gives CDR1 LGHNA, CDR2 YNFKEQ. Trimming at V came to 0 bases and at J to 2 bases, leaving 3 bases not matched to a gene. CDR3 sequence (DNA): TGTGCCAGCAGCCAAGAAGAGGGACAGCAAGAGACCCAGTACTTC. Translated, it gives CASSQEEGQQETQYF.

This sequence joins TRBV29-1 and TRBJ2-5; 8 nucleotides match TRBD2. The germline gives CDR1 SQVTM, CDR2 ANQGSEA. V was pared by 5 bases and J by 2 bases, with 13 bases of the junction left unmatched. The CDR3 runs 16 residues. Here the CDR3 DNA reads TGCAGCGTTAGTGGCAGCGGGGGCGGACCTCAAGAGACCCAGTACTTC. Protein: CSVSGSGGGPQETQYF.

CDR3 bases: TGCAGCGTCACCACAGGGTATGGCTACACCTTC. Protein: CSVTTGYGYTF. This chain connects TRBV29-1 to TRBJ1-2; possibly TRBD1 for D (6 bases). CDR1 and CDR2 (germline): SQVTM, ANQGSEA. This CDR3 has 11 residues. The V end was cut by 6 bases, the J end by 5 bases, with 10 bases between.

This chain connects TRBV6-1 to TRBJ2-7, with 9 bases that match TRBD1. Unmatched junction bases numbered 7, after V lost 5 bases and J lost 2 bases. Germline V gene lookup returns CDR1 MNHNS and CDR2 SASEGT. The CDR3 is 15 residues long. As DNA, the CDR3 is TGTGCCAGCAGTCGTCCGGGACAGGGAGCCTACGAGCAGTACTTC. It yields the protein CASSRPGQGAYEQYF.

This clone turned up a few times. CDR3 protein: CASRGSSGNTIYF. The DNA for the CDR3 is TGTGCCAGCCGAGGGTCTTCTGGAAACACCATATATTTT. The chain joins TRBV18 to TRBJ1-3; D unclear. CDR3 length: 13 residues. The germline V gene has CDR1 KGHSH and CDR2 LQKENI. Trimming left V 8 bases short and J 1 base short, with 9 bases between.

A word on this clone: In this CDR3 the conserved last residue, phenylalanine or tryptophan, is missing, so a read error is likely. The chain uses TRBV6-6 and TRBJ1-6; D is uncertain. The CDR3 runs to 12 residues. V was pared by 6 bases and J by 6 bases, with 6 bases between. Germline values: CDR1 MNHNY, CDR2 SVGAGI (reference sequence). The CDR3 is CASRETNSPLHV. The CDR3 DNA reads as TGTGCCAGCAGGGAAACTAATTCACCCCTCCACGTT.

The gene calls are TRBV5-1 and TRBJ2-5; possibly TRBD2 for D (7 bases). Germline V gene data show CDR1 as SGHRS and CDR2 as YFSETQ. The CDR3 consists of 15 residues. V was shortened by 4 bases and J by 5 bases, with 18 bases between the two germline ends. The CDR3 coding sequence is TGCGCCAGCAGCCGCTCACGGGGGGCTGGGGAGACCCAGTACTTC. Protein sequence: CASSRSRGAGETQYF.

CDR3 residues: CASSLDRARSSYEQYF. CDR3 sequence (DNA): TGTGCCAGCAGCTTAGATCGAGCGAGGAGCTCCTACGAGCAGTACTTC. The J gene is TRBJ2-7, the V gene TRBV7-2, with D unclear. Trimming cost V 1 base and J 0 bases, with 13 bases left between them. This CDR3 comprises 16 residues. Germline V gene sequence: CDR1 SGHTA, CDR2 FQGNSA.

V gene TRBV14 combines with J gene TRBJ2-3, with TRBD1 as a possible D gene (6 bases). This CDR3 is 15 amino acids long. Germline lookup yields CDR1 SGHDN and CDR2 FVKESK. V lost 5 bases, J lost 2 bases, and 14 bases lay in between. The CDR3 DNA reads TGTGCCAGCAGCTCCCCGGGACATATCACAGATACGCAGTATTTT. Encoded protein: CASSSPGHITDTQYF.

In its sample, this clone is medium-sized. The V call is TRBV27, the J call TRBJ1-1; possibly TRBD1 for D (5 bases). Germline CDR1 is MNHEY and CDR2 is SMNVEV (reference sequence). The CDR3 loop spans 13 amino acids. V was pared by 8 bases and J by 7 bases, with 17 bases between. In DNA form, the CDR3 reads TGTGCCAGCGGGTCGTCCGTGGGGGGTGAAGCTTTCTTT. Translated, it gives CASGSSVGGEAFF.

V gene TRBV29-1 combines with J gene TRBJ2-3, with D unresolved. The CDR3 runs 13 residues. Trimming pared 5 bases from V and 8 bases from J, leaving 17 bases between. The germline V gene encodes CDR1 SQVTM and CDR2 ANQGSEA. For the CDR3, the DNA is TGCAGCGTTACCCCCTCTACTCCCCCTACGCAGTATTTT. Its translation: CSVTPSTPPTQYF.

The chain joins TRBV5-4 to TRBJ2-3; 14 bases agree with TRBD2. The CDR3 runs to 16 residues. Germline values: CDR1 SGHNT, CDR2 YYREEE (reference sequence). V was clipped by 4 bases and J by 1 base; unmatched bases: 2. CDR3 protein: CASSQGLAGGTDTQYF. As DNA, the CDR3 is TGTGCCAGCAGCCAGGGACTAGCGGGGGGCACAGATACGCAGTATTTT.

The CDR3 DNA follows: TGTGCCAGCAGCTCCCGGACAGGATTCGCAGATACGCAGTATTTT. It is translated as CASSSRTGFADTQYF. The gene calls are TRBV7-9 and TRBJ2-3, with 7 bases lining up with TRBD1. Germline loops: CDR1 SEHNR, CDR2 FQNEAQ (reference sequence). The CDR3 is 15 amino acids. With 4 bases clipped from V and 4 bases from J, the junction kept 8 bases outside the gene matches.

This clone has just one count. The junction does not match germline at one end; this may be a read error. CDR3 nucleotide sequence: TGTGCCAGCAGTGAAGGACAGGGCTCTATGAATACTGAAGCTTTCTTT. It encodes CASSEGQGSMNTEAFF. The chain uses TRBV2 and TRBJ1-1; TRBD1 agrees at 7 bases. CDR3 length: 16 amino acids. From germline, CDR1 is SNHLY and CDR2 FYNNEI.

Regarding this clone: Different DNA sequences within this sample yield the same CDR3. The CDR3 reads CASSSTGLNTEAFF. CDR3 coding DNA: TGCGCCAGCAGCTCCACAGGGTTGAACACTGAAGCTTTCTTT. This sequence joins TRBV5-1 and TRBJ1-1; TRBD1 might be the D (6 bases). The CDR3 runs 14 residues. Trimming removed 3 bases at V and 0 bases at J, with 9 bases between. Looked up from germline, CDR1 is SGHRS and CDR2 is YFSETQ.

This clone was counted only a few times. The chain combines TRBV7-6 with TRBJ2-5; weak D call: TRBD2 (6 bases). The V gene lost 5 bases and the J gene lost 2 bases, with 12 bases spanning the gap. The CDR3 totals 14 residues. Germline CDR1 SGHVS, CDR2 FNYEAQ. CDR3 coding DNA: TGTGCCAGCAGCGCGGGACCGCTACAAGAGACCCAGTACTTC. Protein product: CASSAGPLQETQYF.

This clone was seen only once. This chain uses TRBV9 with TRBJ1-3; D not certain. In germline, CDR1 is SGDLS, CDR2 YYNGEE. Trimming stripped 3 bases from V and 0 bases from J, with 10 bases between. This CDR3 contains 15 residues. This CDR3 is CASSGGTASGNTIYF. CDR3 in DNA: TGTGCCAGCAGCGGCGGAACGGCCTCTGGAAACACCATATATTTT.

The chain uses TRBV6-5 and TRBJ1-2; possibly TRBD1 for D (6 bases). Trimming removed 2 bases from V and 4 bases from J, with 14 bases in between. Germline V gives CDR1 MNHEY, CDR2 SVGAGI. CDR3 length equals 15 residues. CDR3 region: CASSYQNRAGYGYTF. In DNA form, the CDR3 reads TGTGCCAGCAGTTACCAGAACAGGGCGGGCTATGGCTACACCTTC.

V is TRBV29-1 and J is TRBJ1-2; TRBD1 agrees at 9 bases. J lost 5 bases, V lost 3 bases, and 4 bases had no gene match. The CDR3 covers 13 residues. Germline V gives CDR1 SQVTM, CDR2 ANQGSEA. This CDR3 reads CSVEPGQGYGYTF. The CDR3 region has the DNA TGCAGCGTTGAGCCGGGACAGGGTTATGGCTACACCTTC.